This TCR beta chain was identified during a study of blood T cells in healthy people across ages. Study results and caveats: The lack of PBMC sorting stopped any conclusive naive versus antigen-experienced comparison.

Then a second PCR, running roughly 6 to 11 cycles, was carried out with a sample-barcoded 5' primer and a J-beta primer mix. TCRdb itself ran the 5' RACE reads through MiXCR, one entry per CDR3 protein. This table has over a million distinct CDR3 sequences, about 23% appearing once. This clonotype was detected a few times. Its cognate antigen is unknown. CDR1 and CDR2 (germline): SEHNR, FQNEAQ (reference sequence). The length of the CDR3 is 12 residues. These data were also reused for a study on T cells of mothers and their children.

The sequencing sample was made of blood. This chain joins TRBV7-9 and TRBJ2-5; TRBD2 matches at 7 bases. The DNA end lines up better with TRBJ2-7; the J call may be wrong. This TCR was recovered from a girl under 10 years old in good health. CDR3 in amino acids: CASSPRGVEQYF. As DNA, the CDR3 is TGTGCCAGCAGCCCTCGGGGGGTCGAGCAGTACTTC.